The T cell receptor (beta chain) described here comes from a study of T cell responses to AZD1222 COVID-19 vaccine. Study outcomes and limitations: At baseline, just six or seven AZD1222 recipients tested seropositive.

Clones were read by immunoSEQ multiplex PCR, and TCRdb kept only the in-frame ones, dropping some. The sample holds 150,000 to 170,000 clones, 88% seen once. The germline gives CDR1 MDHEN, CDR2 SYDVKM. CDR3 length: 14 amino acids. The ends lost 3 bases at V and 7 bases at J; junction bases unmatched: 3. Of note for this clone: What it binds is unknown.

The chain is built from TRBV28 and TRBJ1-6, with TRBD1 matching over 7 bases. The sequences come from peripheral blood, collected on day 0 of AZD1222 vaccination. The receptor was derived from an adult in good health. The CDR3: CASSFVTGNSPLHF. CDR3 bases: TGTGCCAGCAGTTTTGTGACAGGGAATTCACCCCTCCACTTT.